These 8 T cell receptor beta chains originate from one sample sequenced in a study of cytomegalovirus exposure and HLA in healthy donors (TCRdb year 2017). Library prep was done by the immunoSEQ multiplex PCR assay. The table was pulled from immuneACCESS by TCRdb, which kept in-frame rearrangements only. Such tables lose some clones; where checked, under half of the loss comes from unresolved V genes, and the rest has no known cause. The sample has about 60,000 clones on record, roughly nine tenths of them singletons. The ten largest make up approximately 1.1% of the sample. Source material: PBMCs. All receptors derive from a man in his late teens or twenties in good health and CMV-seronegative.

This sequence joins TRBV7-9 and TRBJ2-3, with 8 bases aligning to TRBD1. The CDR3 runs 17 residues. The V gene's germline CDR1 is SEHNR and CDR2 FQNEAQ (reference sequence). The J segment lost 2 bases and the V segment lost 1 base, leaving 8 bases of the junction unmatched. In nucleotides, the CDR3 is TGTGCCAGCAGCTTAGAGTACGGGACAGGAGACACAGATACGCAGTATTTT. Its protein is CASSLEYGTGDTDTQYF.

The chain couples TRBV19 to TRBJ2-3; tentatively, D is TRBD1 (8 bases). Germline V gene sequence: CDR1 LNHDA, CDR2 SQIVND (reference sequence). The CDR3 runs to 15 residues. The ends were cut back, 5 bases at V and 4 bases at J, with 16 bases in the middle. The CDR3, as DNA: TGTGCCAGTAGTCCACAGGGGGGGACCGCAGATACGCAGTATTTT. Protein sequence: CASSPQGGTADTQYF.

The chain links TRBV9 to TRBJ2-7; tentative D call: TRBD2 (6 bases). The CDR3 has 15 amino acids. V gave up 0 bases and J gave up 2 bases, with 12 bases separating them. Germline lookup yields CDR1 SGDLS and CDR2 YYNGEE. The DNA of the CDR3 is TGTGCCAGCAGCGTAGGATGGGACTCGACCTACGAGCAGTACTTC. Its protein product is CASSVGWDSTYEQYF.

The table lists this clone with a few counts. The rearrangement links TRBV5-5 to TRBJ2-5; the match to TRBD1 covers 9 bases. Per germline, CDR1 SGHKS and CDR2 YYEKEE (reference sequence). The length of the CDR3 is 15 residues. V lost 3 bases and J lost 5; bases outside the gene matches: 8. The CDR3 here is CASSYGTGIEETQYF. The DNA for the CDR3 is TGTGCCAGCAGCTACGGGACAGGGATTGAGGAGACCCAGTACTTC.

This clone was detected once. V and J are TRBV5-1 and TRBJ2-1; D is ambiguous. V was pared by 5 bases and J by 2 bases, with 11 bases between. This CDR3 region has 14 residues. Germline CDR1 is SGHRS and CDR2 is YFSETQ. The CDR3 DNA reads as TGCGCCAGCAGTGAGTGGAGAGCCTACAATGAGCAGTTCTTC. Protein: CASSEWRAYNEQFF.

The V and J genes are TRBV28 and TRBJ2-6; 8 nucleotides line up with TRBD2. V lost 8 bases to trimming and J lost 0 bases; unmatched junction nucleotides: 3. In germline, CDR1 is MDHEN, CDR2 SYDVKM. This CDR3 is 15 amino acids long. CDR3 bases: TGTGCCAGCGGGCTAGCGGGCTCTGGGGCCAACGTCCTGACTTTC. Translating gives CASGLAGSGANVLTF.

The chain uses TRBV19 and TRBJ2-7; 7 positions agree with TRBD2. J gave up 7 bases and V 11 bases, and 11 bases lay outside the gene matches. This CDR3 is built from 12 residues. The germline CDR1 and CDR2 sequences are LNHDA and SQIVND (reference sequence). CDR3 region: CASTGPGREQYF. CDR3 coding DNA: TGTGCCTCAACGGGCCCCGGGAGGGAGCAGTACTTC.

The chain links TRBV4-2 to TRBJ2-5; TRBD2 matches at 7 bases. V lost 4 bases and J lost 2; bases outside the gene matches: 13. CDR3 length equals 17 residues. Per germline, CDR1 LGHNA and CDR2 YNFKEQ. CDR3 in DNA: TGTGCCAGCAGCCTAACCCCGGGACTATACACTCAAGAGACCCAGTACTTC. It translates to CASSLTPGLYTQETQYF.